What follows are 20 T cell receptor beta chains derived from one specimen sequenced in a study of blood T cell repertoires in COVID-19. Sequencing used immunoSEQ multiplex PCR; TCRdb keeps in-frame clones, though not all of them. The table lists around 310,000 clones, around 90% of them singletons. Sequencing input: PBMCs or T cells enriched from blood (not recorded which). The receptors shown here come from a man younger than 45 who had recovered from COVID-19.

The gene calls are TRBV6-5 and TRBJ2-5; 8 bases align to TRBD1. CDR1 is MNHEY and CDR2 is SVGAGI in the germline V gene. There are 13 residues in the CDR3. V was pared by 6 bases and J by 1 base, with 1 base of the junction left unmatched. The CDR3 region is CASRDRVQETQYF. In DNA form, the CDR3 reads TGTGCCAGCAGGGACAGGGTCCAAGAGACCCAGTACTTC.

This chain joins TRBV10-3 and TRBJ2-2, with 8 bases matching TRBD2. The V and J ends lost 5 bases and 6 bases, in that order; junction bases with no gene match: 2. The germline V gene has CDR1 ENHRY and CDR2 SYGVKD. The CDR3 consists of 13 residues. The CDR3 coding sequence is TGTGCCATCAGTAGCGGGGGCGCCGGGGAGCTGTTTTTT. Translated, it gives CAISSGGAGELFF.

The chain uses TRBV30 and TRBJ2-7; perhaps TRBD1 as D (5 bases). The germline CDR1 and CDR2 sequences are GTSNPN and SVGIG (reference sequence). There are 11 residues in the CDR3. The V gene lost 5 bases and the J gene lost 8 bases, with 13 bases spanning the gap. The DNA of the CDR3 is TGTGCCTGGGCCGACAGTAGAAAGCAGTACTTC. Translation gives CAWADSRKQYF.

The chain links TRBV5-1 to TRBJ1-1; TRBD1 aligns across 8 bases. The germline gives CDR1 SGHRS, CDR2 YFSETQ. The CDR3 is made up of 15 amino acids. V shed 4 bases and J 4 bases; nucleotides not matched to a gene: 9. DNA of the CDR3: TGCGCCAGCAGCGGGGCAGGGGGCTATGGCACTGAAGCTTTCTTT. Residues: CASSGAGGYGTEAFF.

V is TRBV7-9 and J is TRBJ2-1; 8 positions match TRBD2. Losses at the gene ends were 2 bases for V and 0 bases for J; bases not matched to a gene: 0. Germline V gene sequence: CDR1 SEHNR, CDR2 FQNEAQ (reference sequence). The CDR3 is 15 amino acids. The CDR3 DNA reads TGTGCCAGCAGCTTACGGGAGGGCTCCTACAATGAGCAGTTCTTC. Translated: CASSLREGSYNEQFF.

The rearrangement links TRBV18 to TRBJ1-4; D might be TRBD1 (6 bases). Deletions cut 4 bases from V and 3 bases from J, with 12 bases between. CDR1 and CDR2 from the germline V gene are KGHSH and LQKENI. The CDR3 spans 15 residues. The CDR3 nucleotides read TGTGCCAGCTCACTAAACAGGGCAGCTAATGAAAAACTGTTTTTT. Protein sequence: CASSLNRAANEKLFF.

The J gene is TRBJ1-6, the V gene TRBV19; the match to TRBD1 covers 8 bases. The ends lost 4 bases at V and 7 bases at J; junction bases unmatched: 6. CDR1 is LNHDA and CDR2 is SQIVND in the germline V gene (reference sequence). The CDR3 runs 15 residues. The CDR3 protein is CASSTGTGENSPLHF. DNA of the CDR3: TGTGCCAGTAGTACAGGGACAGGCGAAAATTCACCCCTCCACTTT. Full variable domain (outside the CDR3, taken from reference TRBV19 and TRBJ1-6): DGGITQSPKYLFRKEGQNVTLSCEQNLNHDAMYWYRQDPGQGLRLIYYSQIVNDFQKGDIAEGYSVSREKKESFPLTVTSAQKNPTAFYLCASSTGTGENSPLHFGNGTRLTVT.

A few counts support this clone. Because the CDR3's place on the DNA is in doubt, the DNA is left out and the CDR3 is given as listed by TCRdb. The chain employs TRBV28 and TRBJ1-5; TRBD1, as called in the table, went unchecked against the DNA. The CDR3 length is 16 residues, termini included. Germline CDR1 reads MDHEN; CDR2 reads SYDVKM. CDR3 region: CASSTSGQGFNQPQHF.

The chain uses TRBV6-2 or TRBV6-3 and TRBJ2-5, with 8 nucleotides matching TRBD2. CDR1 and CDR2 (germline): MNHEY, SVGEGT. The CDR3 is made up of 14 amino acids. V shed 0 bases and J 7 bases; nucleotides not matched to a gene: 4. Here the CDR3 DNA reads TGTGCCAGCAGTTACTCGACTAGCGTGGGGACCCAGTACTTC. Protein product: CASSYSTSVGTQYF.

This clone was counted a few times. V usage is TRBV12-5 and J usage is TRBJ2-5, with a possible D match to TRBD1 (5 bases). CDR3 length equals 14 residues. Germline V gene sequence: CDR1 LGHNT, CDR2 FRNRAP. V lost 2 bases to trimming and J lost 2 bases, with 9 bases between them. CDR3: CASGLRQGQETQYF. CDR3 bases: TGTGCTAGTGGTTTGCGGCAGGGTCAAGAGACCCAGTACTTC.

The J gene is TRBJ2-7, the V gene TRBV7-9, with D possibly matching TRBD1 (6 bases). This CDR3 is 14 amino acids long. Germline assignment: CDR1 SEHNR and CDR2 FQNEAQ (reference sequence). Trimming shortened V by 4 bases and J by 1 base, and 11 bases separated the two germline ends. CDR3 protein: CASSSGEYSYEQYF. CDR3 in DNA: TGTGCCAGCAGCTCAGGGGAATATTCCTACGAGCAGTACTTC.

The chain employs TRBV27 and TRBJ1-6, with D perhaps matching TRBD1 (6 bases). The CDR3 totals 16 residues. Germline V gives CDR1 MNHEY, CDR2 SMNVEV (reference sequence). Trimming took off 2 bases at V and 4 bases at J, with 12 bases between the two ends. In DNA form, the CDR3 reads TGTGCCAGCAGTTTAAGGGACATCCTATATAATTCACCCCTCCACTTT. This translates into CASSLRDILYNSPLHF.

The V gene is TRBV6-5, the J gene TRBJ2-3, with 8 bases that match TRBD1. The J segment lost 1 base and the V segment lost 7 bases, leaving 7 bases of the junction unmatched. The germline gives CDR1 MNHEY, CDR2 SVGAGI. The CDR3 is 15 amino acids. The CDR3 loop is CASNPTGAGTDTQYF. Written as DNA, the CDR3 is TGTGCCAGCAACCCGACAGGGGCGGGCACAGATACGCAGTATTTT.

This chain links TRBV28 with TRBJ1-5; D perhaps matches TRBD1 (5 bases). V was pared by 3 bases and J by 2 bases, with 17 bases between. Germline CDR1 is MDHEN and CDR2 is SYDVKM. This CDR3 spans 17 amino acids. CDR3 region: CASSFIQGARGNQPQHF. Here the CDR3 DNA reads TGTGCCAGCAGTTTTATCCAGGGCGCCAGGGGCAATCAGCCCCAGCATTTT.

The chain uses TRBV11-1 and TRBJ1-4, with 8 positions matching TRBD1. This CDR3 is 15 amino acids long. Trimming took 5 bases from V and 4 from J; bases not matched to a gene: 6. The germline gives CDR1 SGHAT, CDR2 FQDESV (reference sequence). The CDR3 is CASSRQGNVNEKLFF. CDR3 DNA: TGTGCCAGCAGCCGACAGGGGAACGTTAATGAAAAACTGTTTTTT.

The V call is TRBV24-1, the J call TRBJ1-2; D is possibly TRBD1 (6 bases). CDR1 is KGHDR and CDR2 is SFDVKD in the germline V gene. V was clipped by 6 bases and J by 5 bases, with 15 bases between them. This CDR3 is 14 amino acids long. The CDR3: CATSSRTDVYGYTF. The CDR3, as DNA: TGTGCCACCAGTTCACGGACAGACGTTTATGGCTACACCTTC.

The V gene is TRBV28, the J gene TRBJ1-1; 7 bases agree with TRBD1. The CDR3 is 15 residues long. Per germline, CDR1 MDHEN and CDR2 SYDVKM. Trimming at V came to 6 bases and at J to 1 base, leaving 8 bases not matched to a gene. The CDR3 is CASSTYRGTNTEAFF. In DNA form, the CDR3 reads TGTGCCAGCAGCACCTACAGGGGCACGAACACTGAAGCTTTCTTT.

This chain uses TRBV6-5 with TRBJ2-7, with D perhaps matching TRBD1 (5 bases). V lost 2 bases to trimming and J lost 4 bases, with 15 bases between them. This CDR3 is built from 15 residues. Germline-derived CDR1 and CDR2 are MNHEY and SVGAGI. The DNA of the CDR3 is TGTGCCAGCAGTTACGCAGACAGCAGCTGGTACGAGCAGTACTTC. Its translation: CASSYADSSWYEQYF.

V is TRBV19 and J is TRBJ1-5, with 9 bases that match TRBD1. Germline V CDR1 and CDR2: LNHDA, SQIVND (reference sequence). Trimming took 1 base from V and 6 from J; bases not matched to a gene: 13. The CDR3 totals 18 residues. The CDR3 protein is CASSIGGTGFSVFQPQHF. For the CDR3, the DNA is TGTGCCAGTAGTATAGGCGGGACAGGGTTTTCTGTGTTTCAGCCCCAGCATTTT.

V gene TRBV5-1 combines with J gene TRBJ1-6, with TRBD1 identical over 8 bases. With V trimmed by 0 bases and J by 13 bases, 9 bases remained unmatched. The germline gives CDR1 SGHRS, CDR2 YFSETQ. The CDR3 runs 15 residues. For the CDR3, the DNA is TGCGCCAGCAGCTTGGACGGACAGGGTTATGATCCCCTCCACTTT. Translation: CASSLDGQGYDPLHF.